Below, one TCR beta chain is given with its context. What it binds is unknown. The assay was immunoSEQ multiplex PCR, and TCRdb's table has in-frame clones only and misses some. The sample carries over 10,000 clones, around 80% recorded once. Every patient relapsed after autologous stem cell transplantation, and brentuximab vedotin exposure varied. This specimen belongs to a study of PD-1 blockade in classical Hodgkin lymphoma. General observations from the study: It was among complete responders that baseline diversity resembled that of newly diagnosed patients.

Trimming left V 4 bases short and J 2 bases short, with 7 bases between. Germline V gene data show CDR1 as SEHNR and CDR2 as FQNEAQ (reference sequence). The CDR3 has 13 residues. The J gene is TRBJ2-3, the V gene TRBV7-9; D remains unclear. The sample in question was peripheral blood mononuclear cells (PBMCs), obtained at baseline. This receptor was identified in a human donor with classical Hodgkin lymphoma. Here the CDR3 DNA reads TGTGCCAGCAGCTCAAAAAACACAGATACGCAGTATTTT. Its translation is CASSSKNTDTQYF.